The TCR beta chain described here comes from a study of T-cell memory formation after mild COVID-19 (dated by TCRdb to about 2021). As for the study more broadly: TCR sequence clusters from the two donors were found to be largely donor specific. Two young, previously healthy adult volunteers, one female and one male, were included in the cohort. T-cell clones expanding and contracting after mild COVID-19 in two donors were tracked by longitudinal TCRalpha and TCRbeta repertoire sequencing. Points the paper makes about the study in general: Whether the second-wave clones peaking on day 37 were SARS-CoV-2 specific was not confirmed. Contracting CD4+ clones appeared mostly in the CM and EM memory subsets, whereas CD8+ clones were enriched in EMRA. The detection of some responding clones in pre-infection memory suggests that pre-existing cross-reactive memory T cells joined the SARS-CoV-2 response. Only a couple of mild cases were covered in the study, and larger cohorts including severe cases with pre-infection samples were considered necessary. Clones that contracted from day 15 to 85 showed balanced CD4/CD8 phenotypes, whereas a second wave of clones that expanded from day 15 to 37 leaned towards CD4+.

PBMCs were isolated by Ficoll-Paque density gradient centrifugation. From cysteine to phenylalanine, the CDR3 is 14 amino acids long. CDR3 DNA is the only sequence kept; it has 42 bases, read in frame from the first base. After removal of 6 bases from V and 4 bases from J, the junction retains 6 bases not matched to a gene. As to this clonotype: Its antigen is still unknown. No clone much larger than this one lies a single base away; base qualities are absent.

Sequencing relied on an Illumina NovaSeq 6000. cDNA libraries for TCRalpha and TCRbeta were prepared by 5'RACE using constant-segment primers, with sample barcodes and unique molecular identifiers added. Trizol reagent was used to extract RNA from every sample. Library amplification was performed in two PCR steps, and a second sample barcode and Illumina TruSeq adapters were introduced in the second step. Libraries were sequenced on an Illumina NovaSeq with 2 x 150 bp paired-end reads. The original pipeline was this. Demultiplexing of reads and collapsing into UMI-guided consensus sequences were performed with migec v1.2.7. With mixcr v2.1.11, UMI consensuses were aligned to TRA and TRB V and J templates and assembled into clonotypes. Clonotypes were classified as expanded or contracted when called significant by both edgeR and NoisET, with noise models trained on biological replicates. For edgeR calls, a false discovery rate-adjusted p below 0.01 and a log2 fold-change threshold of 1 were applied. As an exploratory analysis of dynamics, max-normalized trajectories of the 1000 most abundant clonotypes were examined by PCA with hierarchical clustering. The CD4 or CD8 phenotype of responding clones was assigned using the separately sequenced CD4+ and CD8+ repertoires. TCRdb trimmed the raw reads at Q25, called clones with MiXCR and kept productive beta chains. For every CDR3 protein sequence, its rows merge into one entry that carries the most common genes and DNA. TCRdb's processing, not the authors', yielded these V and J calls. The sample table holds some 250,000 distinct CDR3 sequences, of which approximately 19% were seen once. The ten biggest clones cover 20% to 25% of the sample.

The chain joins TRBV12-3 or TRBV12-4 to TRBJ2-5; TRBD1 fits 9 bases in the junction. The sample comprised PBMCs or a T cell subset sorted from them (not recorded which). The receptor comes from a man in his late teens or twenties who had mild COVID-19 (a few samples of this study predate the infection). The sample titles of this study are shuffled in the database, so cell type and time point are left out; the donor was told from shared clones. This receptor carries the CDR3 CASRWGQGGETQYF. The DNA is as follows: TGTGCCAGCAGGTGGGGACAGGGAGGAGAGACCCAGTACTTC.